Below, one T cell receptor beta chain is given with its context. The clone's antigen remains unknown. Qualities for individual bases were not recorded, and no much larger clone is one base off. Counted from cysteine to phenylalanine, this CDR3 has 18 amino acids. The read is trimmed to its CDR3 DNA, 54 bases read in frame from base 1. CDR1 SSHAT and CDR2 FNYEAQ were looked up in the germline V gene (reference sequence). V is clipped by 4 bases and J by 6 bases, and the sequence between their germline boundaries is 25 bases long. The sample is drawn from a study of pediatric ulcerative colitis (dated by TCRdb to between 2017 and 2020). For the wider study: Pancolitis was present in roughly 7 ulcerative colitis patients and left-sided colitis in two, and histology consistent with ulcerative colitis was found in all of these patients. From 9 or 10 newly diagnosed, treatment-naive pediatric ulcerative colitis patients and a few non-IBD control children, paired blood and rectal samples were collected. By Pediatric Ulcerative Colitis Activity Index, a couple of patients had mild disease, several had moderate disease and three had acute severe colitis.

Through the immunoSEQ TRB Survey service, multiplex V and J primers were used to amplify rearranged CDR3 beta regions from genomic DNA. To keep depth equal across samples, survey-level sequencing depth of up to 500,000 reads per sample was applied. The libraries were purified, combined into pools and sequenced with Illumina technology. For the original study's pipeline: immunoSEQ online tools were used for productive clonality, sample overlap, pairwise scatters, CDR3 beta length, V/D/J gene usage and productiveness. Calculated diversity was the number of unique rearrangements divided by total templates times 100; Shannon and Simpson indices were also computed. Principal component analysis used the R prcomp function and ggbiplot package on Z-score normalized data. Blood-rectal clonal overlap within each subject was quantified with Morisita's index. Imported from immuneACCESS, the table was reduced by TCRdb to in-frame sequences with V and J called. These copies leave out some clones; in studies compared against another copy, an unresolved V gene accounts for under half, and the cause of the remainder is not known. Clone size and the V and J calls come from that table; the DNA yielded D and trimming. In this sample the table shows 60,000 to 75,000 clones, 70% to 85% of which occur a single time. The top ten clonotypes cover around 4.9% of the sample.

Beyond this particular receptor, the publication reports: Controls, mild-moderate and acute severe colitis patients were separated by rectal repertoire features, and reduced rectal diversity due to clonal expansions was observed in acute severe colitis. Because repertoires were derived from total lymphocyte DNA, patterns in rare subsets such as regulatory T cells may not have been reflected. A couple of rectal CDR3 clonotypes were detected in all ulcerative colitis patients and were not detected in any of the controls. The healthy control group was small, consisting of only a handful of individuals. For technical reasons, blood samples from a couple of patients gave substantially fewer templates, and these samples were excluded from the blood-rectal overlap analysis. Clonal overlap between a subject's own blood and rectum was significantly greater in ulcerative colitis patients than in controls, which suggests more T cell trafficking to inflamed tissue.

Ulcerative colitis patients had received no immunosuppressive medication before the diagnostic colonoscopy. A blood sample was obtained concurrently with the colonoscopy. The Wizard kit (Promega) was used to extract genomic DNA from the blood and intestinal samples. The sequence links TRBV7-7 to TRBJ2-1; a tentative D call is TRBD1 (6 bases match). Sequenced input: blood. The TCR sequence derives from a boy aged 10-17 years with moderate ulcerative colitis. CDR3 loop: CASSSIPIDRSRINEQFF. The DNA sequence is given as TGTGCCAGCAGCTCGATACCGATCGACAGGTCCAGGATCAATGAGCAGTTCTTC.